This T cell receptor (beta chain) was identified during a study of post-analysis software for immune sequencing data. About the study: The cohort encompassed relapsing-remitting, secondary progressive and progressive-relapsing multiple sclerosis disease courses.

This CDR3 spans 16 amino acids. CDR1 SGHRS and CDR2 YFSETQ come from the germline V gene. Trimming stripped 0 bases from V and 1 base from J, with 14 bases between. Overall study findings and caveats: Controls had lower frequencies than patients of a handful of TRBV segments, which included TRBV5-6, TRBV5-1 and TRBV20-1. In multiple sclerosis, normalized Chao1 diversity was significantly below that of controls. Samples sharing a preparation batch grouped tightly together when assessed by F measure.

Concerning this clonotype: Its antigen is currently unknown.

Unique-molecular-identifier-tagged TCR beta cDNA libraries were used. T cells numbering roughly 0.85 to 11 million gave rise to around 460,000 cDNA molecules. TCRdb processed the PCR reads anew with MiXCR; each CDR3 protein has one entry. The sample lists about 820,000 distinct CDR3 sequences, about 53% seen once, with approximately 4.5% in the top ten. The chain joins TRBV5-1 to TRBJ2-7; maybe TRBD1 (6 bases). The clonotype originates from a girl between 5 and 17 years old with multiple sclerosis. Sequenced input: blood. The CDR3 DNA is TGCGCCAGCAGCTTGGTGCCGGGACAAAAATCCTACGAGCAGTACTTC. Amino acid sequence: CASSLVPGQKSYEQYF. The entire variable domain, with the rest obtained from reference TRBV5-1 and TRBJ2-7, is as follows: KAGVTQTPRYLIKTRGQQVTLSCSPISGHRSVSWYQQTPGQGLQFLFEYFSETQRNKGNFPGRFSGRQFSNSRSEMNVSTLELGDSALYLCASSLVPGQKSYEQYFGPGTRLTVT.